Listed here are 24 T cell receptor beta chains from one sample, sequenced in a study of shared clonotypes between healthy human individuals. CD8 cells regarded as naive lacked CD45RO, were positively chosen for CCR7, and omitted terminally differentiated effector memory CD45RA+ cells. Profiling relied on immunoSEQ multiplex PCR, and the TCRdb table lists in-frame clones only, not all of them. The sample lists around 620,000 clones; roughly 96% were seen once. The sample taken for sequencing was naive CD8+ T cells sorted from blood. The origin of the receptors is a woman aged 25 to 39 in good health.

The chain links TRBV11-2 to TRBJ1-3; D gene unclear. V was shortened by 1 base and J by 5 bases, with 3 bases between the two germline ends. Germline V CDR1 and CDR2: SGHAT, FQNNGV. CDR3 length equals 12 residues. The CDR3, as DNA: TGTGCCAGCAGCTTAGGCAGAAACACCATATATTTT. Protein product: CASSLGRNTIYF. Full variable domain (remainder filled in from reference TRBV11-2 and TRBJ1-3): EAGVAQSPRYKIIEKRQSVAFWCNPISGHATLYWYQQILGQGPKLLIQFQNNGVVDDSQLPKDRFSAERLKGVDSTLKIQPAKLEDSAVYLCASSLGRNTIYFGEGSWLTVV.

This clone has just one count. V and J are TRBV11-2 and TRBJ1-3; D not resolved. Trimming stripped 5 bases from V and 1 base from J, with 9 bases between. The germline gives CDR1 SGHAT, CDR2 FQNNGV. The length of the CDR3 is 14 residues. For the CDR3, the DNA is TGTGCCAGCAGCCCTTGGGTATCTGGAAACACCATATATTTT. As protein: CASSPWVSGNTIYF.

The table lists this clone with a count of one. The V call is TRBV2, the J call TRBJ2-7, with TRBD1 matching 7 bases. The germline V gene encodes CDR1 SNHLY and CDR2 FYNNEI. CDR3 length: 14 amino acids. J was trimmed by 3 bases and V by 6 bases; bases with no gene match: 8. CDR3 sequence: CASRSRQGDYEQYF. CDR3 bases: TGTGCCAGCAGGAGCAGACAGGGAGACTACGAGCAGTACTTC.

In its sample, this clone was seen a few times. J is TRBJ2-5 and V is TRBV7-6, with no clear D. The CDR3 is 11 amino acids. V lost 7 bases and J lost 9, with 12 bases in between. Germline values: CDR1 SGHVS, CDR2 FNYEAQ. CDR3 residues: CASNWPGPQYF. The CDR3 nucleotides read TGTGCCAGCAACTGGCCCGGGCCCCAGTACTTC.

The chain links TRBV2 to TRBJ2-7; D not certain. V lost 3 bases to trimming and J lost 3 bases, with 6 bases between them. The CDR3 is 12 residues long. Germline V gene data show CDR1 as SNHLY and CDR2 as FYNNEI. CDR3 in DNA: TGTGCCAGCAGTGATGTGGTCTACGAGCAGTACTTC. This encodes CASSDVVYEQYF.

The DNA of the CDR3 is TGTGCCAGCAGCCCCCAACTGGGGTCCCAGCAGTTCTTC. Protein: CASSPQLGSQQFF. The chain joins TRBV11-3 to TRBJ2-1; no definite D call. In germline, CDR1 is SGHNT, CDR2 YENEEA. Trimming left V 5 bases short and J 11 bases short, with 16 bases between. The CDR3 totals 13 residues.

This sequence joins TRBV19 and TRBJ1-4; D is unresolved. Germline CDR1 reads LNHDA; CDR2 reads SQIVND (reference sequence). The CDR3 covers 18 residues. V dropped 7 bases and J dropped 0 bases, with 21 bases sitting between them. The CDR3 region has the DNA TGTGCCAGTAACGCTAGGAAACATGTGAGCTCAACTAATGAAAAACTGTTTTTT. Residues: CASNARKHVSSTNEKLFF.

The chain combines TRBV4-2 with TRBJ1-5; TRBD1 agrees at 10 bases. V shed 3 bases, J shed 6 bases, and the junction held 8 bases outside the gene matches. This CDR3 is built from 16 residues. Germline V gene lookup returns CDR1 LGHNA and CDR2 YNFKEQ. DNA for the CDR3: TGTGCCAGCAGCCACACGACAGGGGGCGAGGGTCAGCCCCAGCATTTT. Protein product: CASSHTTGGEGQPQHF.

This clone was recorded only once. CDR3 sequence: CASMAGGKAYEQYF. CDR3 DNA sequence: TGTGCCAGCATGGCAGGCGGGAAGGCCTACGAGCAGTACTTC. The chain recombines TRBV6-5 with TRBJ2-7; the D gene is possibly TRBD2 (6 bases). Trimming stripped 7 bases from V and 2 bases from J, with 15 bases between. Germline V CDR1 and CDR2: MNHEY, SVGAGI. This CDR3 comprises 14 residues.

J is TRBJ2-7 and V is TRBV13; D is unclear. This CDR3 has 12 amino acids. Germline V gives CDR1 PRHDT, CDR2 FYEKMQ (reference sequence). V dropped 3 bases and J dropped 3 bases, with 6 bases sitting between them. The CDR3 is CASSFRDYEQYF. The CDR3, as DNA: TGTGCCAGCAGCTTTCGAGACTACGAGCAGTACTTC. Drawing the rest from reference TRBV13 and TRBJ2-7, the complete variable domain is AAGVIQSPRHLIKEKRETATLKCYPIPRHDTVYWYQQGPGQDPQFLISFYEKMQSDKGSIPDRFSAQQFSDYHSELNMSSLELGDSALYFCASSFRDYEQYFGPGTRLTVT.

The genes are TRBV13 and TRBJ1-1; no definite D call. In germline, CDR1 is PRHDT, CDR2 FYEKMQ (reference sequence). Trimming removed 5 bases at V and 10 bases at J, with 17 bases between. The CDR3 covers 13 residues. The chain's CDR3 is CASSPLVRRGAFF. DNA for the CDR3: TGTGCCAGCAGCCCCCTGGTCAGGCGGGGAGCTTTCTTT.

The gene calls are TRBV6-5 and TRBJ2-7, with 8 bases that match TRBD2. J was trimmed by 6 bases and V by 1 base; bases with no gene match: 11. The CDR3 is made up of 16 amino acids. Per germline, CDR1 MNHEY and CDR2 SVGAGI. CDR3 region: CASSYYPRGAGAEQYF. In DNA, the CDR3 is TGTGCCAGCAGTTACTACCCGCGGGGGGCTGGGGCCGAGCAGTACTTC.

This chain joins TRBV4-1 and TRBJ2-2, with 13 bases lining up with TRBD2. CDR3 size: 17 residues. V trimming: 2 bases; J trimming: 5 bases; junction bases outside the gene matches: 5. Germline assignment: CDR1 MGHRA and CDR2 YSYEKL. The CDR3 sequence: CASSQLLAGGFTGELFF. CDR3 in DNA: TGCGCCAGCAGCCAACTACTAGCGGGAGGGTTTACCGGGGAGCTGTTTTTT.

The chain employs TRBV28 and TRBJ2-7; 8 bases agree with TRBD2. V dropped 7 bases and J dropped 0; count of bases not matched to a gene: 5. CDR3 length equals 14 residues. Germline CDR1 MDHEN, CDR2 SYDVKM. CDR3 sequence reads: CASTLAGGSYEQYF. Written as DNA, the CDR3 is TGTGCCAGCACCCTTGCGGGGGGCTCCTACGAGCAGTACTTC.

The chain recombines TRBV5-1 with TRBJ2-7; 10 bases are a match to TRBD1. Germline-derived CDR1 and CDR2 are SGHRS and YFSETQ. The CDR3 loop spans 17 amino acids. The V and J ends lost 0 bases and 0 bases, in that order; junction bases with no gene match: 6. As DNA, the CDR3 is TGCGCCAGCAGCTTGGTGGGGACAGGGGATAGCTCCTACGAGCAGTACTTC. Its translation: CASSLVGTGDSSYEQYF.

This chain links TRBV5-6 with TRBJ2-5; TRBD2 might be the D (5 bases). Trimming stripped 5 bases from V and 4 bases from J, with 12 bases between. The CDR3 extends over 13 amino acids. CDR1 and CDR2 (germline): SGHDT, YYEEEE. The CDR3 here is CASSGGYGETQYF. For the CDR3, the DNA is TGTGCCAGCAGTGGCGGGTATGGAGAGACCCAGTACTTC.

The V call is TRBV9, the J call TRBJ1-2, with 8 bases that match TRBD1. From germline, CDR1 is SGDLS and CDR2 YYNGEE. The CDR3 spans 18 residues. The trim removed 3 bases at V and 7 bases at J, leaving 20 bases unmatched. CDR3 protein: CASSGSGTGSGSVAGYTF. CDR3 DNA: TGTGCCAGCAGCGGATCCGGGACAGGATCAGGGTCAGTAGCTGGCTACACCTTC.

CDR3 DNA: TGTGCCAGCAGTTACTCTTTGGACTTCACAGATACGCAGTATTTT. Protein sequence: CASSYSLDFTDTQYF. This rearrangement joins TRBV6-5 to TRBJ2-3; perhaps TRBD2 as D (5 bases). The V gene lost 0 bases and the J gene lost 2 bases, with 9 bases spanning the gap. CDR1 is MNHEY, CDR2 SVGAGI, per germline. The CDR3 is made up of 15 amino acids.

The chain is built from TRBV10-3 and TRBJ1-4; tentatively, D is TRBD1 (5 bases). Germline loops: CDR1 ENHRY, CDR2 SYGVKD. The CDR3 is 16 amino acids. The V and J ends lost 0 bases and 6 bases respectively, with 14 bases between them. CDR3 residues: CAISESGTGRDEKLFF. The CDR3 DNA is TGTGCCATCAGTGAGTCTGGTACGGGGCGGGATGAAAAACTGTTTTTT.

This clone was counted once. The chain links TRBV4-1 to TRBJ2-7, with 9 bases identical to TRBD2. The germline V gene encodes CDR1 MGHRA and CDR2 YSYEKL. The V gene end was trimmed by 0 bases and the J gene end by 5 bases; junction bases not matched to a gene: 14. The CDR3 is made up of 18 amino acids. CDR3 sequence reads: CASSQDVSILAGLHEQYF. The CDR3 DNA reads TGCGCCAGCAGCCAAGATGTATCTATCCTAGCGGGACTCCACGAGCAGTACTTC.

This chain connects TRBV19 to TRBJ1-4, with 8 bases fitting TRBD1. Germline trimming cut 2 bases from V and 8 bases from J; bases unmatched to any gene: 7. Germline CDR1 and CDR2: LNHDA and SQIVND (reference sequence). The CDR3 contains 15 residues. The chain's CDR3 is CASSILDRVDEKLFF. The CDR3 nucleotides are TGTGCCAGTAGTATACTGGACAGGGTGGACGAAAAACTGTTTTTT. Supplemented by reference TRBV19 and TRBJ1-4, the full variable domain reads DGGITQSPKYLFRKEGQNVTLSCEQNLNHDAMYWYRQDPGQGLRLIYYSQIVNDFQKGDIAEGYSVSREKKESFPLTVTSAQKNPTAFYLCASSILDRVDEKLFFGSGTQLSVL.

The chain uses TRBV7-9 and TRBJ2-7; 9 nucleotides match TRBD1. The CDR3 is 14 amino acids. Germline trimming cut 5 bases from V and 3 bases from J; bases unmatched to any gene: 5. The germline V gene encodes CDR1 SEHNR and CDR2 FQNEAQ (reference sequence). The CDR3 bases are TGTGCCAGCAGCCCCCGGGACAGGGTCTACGAGCAGTACTTC. As protein: CASSPRDRVYEQYF.

V is TRBV7-9 and J is TRBJ2-7, with D uncertain. Trimming removed 4 bases from V and 2 bases from J, with 9 bases in between. The CDR3 covers 13 residues. The germline CDR1 and CDR2 sequences are SEHNR and FQNEAQ (reference sequence). The CDR3 loop is CASSSVAAYEQYF. CDR3 DNA: TGTGCCAGCAGCTCGGTGGCGGCCTACGAGCAGTACTTC.

The chain is built from TRBV19 and TRBJ1-2; 8 bases map to TRBD1. Trimming took 5 bases from V and 5 from J; bases not matched to a gene: 7. The germline CDR1 and CDR2 sequences are LNHDA and SQIVND (reference sequence). The CDR3 extends over 14 amino acids. CDR3 sequence: CASSSRQGHYGYTF. The CDR3 DNA is TGTGCCAGTAGTTCCCGACAGGGGCATTATGGCTACACCTTC.